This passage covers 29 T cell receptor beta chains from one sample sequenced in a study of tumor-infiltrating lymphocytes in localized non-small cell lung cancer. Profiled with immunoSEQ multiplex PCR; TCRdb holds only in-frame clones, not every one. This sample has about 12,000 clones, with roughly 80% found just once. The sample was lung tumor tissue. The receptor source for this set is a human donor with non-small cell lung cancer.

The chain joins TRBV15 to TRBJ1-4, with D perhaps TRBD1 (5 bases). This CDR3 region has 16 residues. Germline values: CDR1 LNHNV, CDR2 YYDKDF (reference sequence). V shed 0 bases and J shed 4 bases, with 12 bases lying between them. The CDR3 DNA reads TGTGCCACCAGCAGAGATATTAGGCAGGGTAATGAAAAACTGTTTTTT. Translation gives CATSRDIRQGNEKLFF.

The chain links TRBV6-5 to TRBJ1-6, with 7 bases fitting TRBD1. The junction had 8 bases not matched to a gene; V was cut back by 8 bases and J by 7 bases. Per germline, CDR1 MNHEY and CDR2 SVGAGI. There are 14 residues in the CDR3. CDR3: CASATDRINSPLHF. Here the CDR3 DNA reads TGTGCCAGCGCCACGGACAGGATCAATTCACCCCTCCACTTT.

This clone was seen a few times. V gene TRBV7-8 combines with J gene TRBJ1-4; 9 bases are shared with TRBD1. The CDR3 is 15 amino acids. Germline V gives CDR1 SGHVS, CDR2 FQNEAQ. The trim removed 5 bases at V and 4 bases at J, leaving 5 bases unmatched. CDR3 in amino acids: CASSPSGQGNEKLFF. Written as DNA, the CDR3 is TGTGCCAGCAGCCCGTCGGGACAGGGTAATGAAAAACTGTTTTTT.

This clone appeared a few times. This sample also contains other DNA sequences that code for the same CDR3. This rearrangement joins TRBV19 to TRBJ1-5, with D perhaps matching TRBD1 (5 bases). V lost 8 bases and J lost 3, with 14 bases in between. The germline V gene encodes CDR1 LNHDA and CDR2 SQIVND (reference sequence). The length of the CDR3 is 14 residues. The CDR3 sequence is CASWGGTDNQPQHF. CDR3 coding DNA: TGTGCCAGTTGGGGTGGGACGGACAATCAGCCCCAGCATTTT.

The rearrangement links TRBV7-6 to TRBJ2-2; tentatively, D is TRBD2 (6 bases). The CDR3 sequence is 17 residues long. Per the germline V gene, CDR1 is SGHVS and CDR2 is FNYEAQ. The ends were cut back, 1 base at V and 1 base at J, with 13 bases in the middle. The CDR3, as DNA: TGTGCCAGCAGCTTAGATTACGTTAGCGGGAACACCGGGGAGCTGTTTTTT. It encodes CASSLDYVSGNTGELFF.

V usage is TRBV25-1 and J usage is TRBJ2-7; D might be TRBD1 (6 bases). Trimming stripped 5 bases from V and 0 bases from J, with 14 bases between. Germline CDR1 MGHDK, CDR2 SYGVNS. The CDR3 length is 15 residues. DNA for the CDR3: TGTGCCAGCAGTCCTTCCGGGACAAGCTCCTACGAGCAGTACTTC. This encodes CASSPSGTSSYEQYF.

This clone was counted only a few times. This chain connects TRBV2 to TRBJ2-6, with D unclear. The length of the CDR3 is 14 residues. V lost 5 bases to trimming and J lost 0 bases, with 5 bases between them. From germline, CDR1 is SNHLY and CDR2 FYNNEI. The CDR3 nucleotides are TGTGCCAGCAGTAGGTCCTCTGGGGCCAACGTCCTGACTTTC. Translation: CASSRSSGANVLTF.

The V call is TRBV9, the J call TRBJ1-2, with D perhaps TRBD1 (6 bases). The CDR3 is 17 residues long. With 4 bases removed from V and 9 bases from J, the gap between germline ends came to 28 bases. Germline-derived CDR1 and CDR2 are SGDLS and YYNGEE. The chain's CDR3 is CASSPQGGQGPDYSYTF. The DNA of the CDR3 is TGTGCCAGCAGCCCACAAGGGGGGCAGGGGCCGGATTATAGCTACACCTTC.

The CDR3 spells CASSLGLAGRTDTQYF. CDR3 DNA: TGTGCCAGCAGCTTGGGCCTAGCGGGTCGCACAGATACGCAGTATTTT. The gene calls are TRBV7-2 and TRBJ2-3; TRBD2 agrees at 8 bases. Germline CDR1 SGHTA, CDR2 FQGNSA. There are 16 residues in the CDR3. V lost 3 bases to trimming and J lost 1 base; unmatched junction nucleotides: 6.

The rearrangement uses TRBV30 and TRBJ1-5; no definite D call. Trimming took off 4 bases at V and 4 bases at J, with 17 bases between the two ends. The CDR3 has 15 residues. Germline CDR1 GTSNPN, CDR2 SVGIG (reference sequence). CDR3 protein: CAWKSAAGGNQPQHF. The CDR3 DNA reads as TGTGCCTGGAAGTCTGCGGCAGGAGGGAATCAGCCCCAGCATTTT.

The CDR3 bases are TGCGCCAGCAGCCTCACAGGGAGGGCCGACGAGCAGTACTTC. Translated, it gives CASSLTGRADEQYF. The chain joins TRBV5-1 to TRBJ2-7, with D perhaps TRBD2 (7 bases). Trimming took off 4 bases at V and 5 bases at J, with 16 bases between the two ends. CDR1 and CDR2 (germline): SGHRS, YFSETQ. The CDR3 extends over 14 amino acids.

The CDR3 DNA sequence: TGTGCCAGCAGTGACTTGGAATCTAGGACGCAGTATTTT. It encodes CASSDLESRTQYF. The chain combines TRBV6-4 with TRBJ2-3; D gene unclear. The CDR3 is made up of 13 amino acids. From germline, CDR1 is MRHNA and CDR2 SNTAGT. The V end was cut by 1 base, the J end by 9 bases, with 11 bases between.

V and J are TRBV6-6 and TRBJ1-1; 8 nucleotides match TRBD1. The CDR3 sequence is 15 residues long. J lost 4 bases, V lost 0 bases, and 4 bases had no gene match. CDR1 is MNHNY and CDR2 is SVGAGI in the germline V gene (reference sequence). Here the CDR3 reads CASSYSLQGGTEAFF. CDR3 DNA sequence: TGTGCCAGCAGTTACTCGTTACAGGGGGGCACTGAAGCTTTCTTT.

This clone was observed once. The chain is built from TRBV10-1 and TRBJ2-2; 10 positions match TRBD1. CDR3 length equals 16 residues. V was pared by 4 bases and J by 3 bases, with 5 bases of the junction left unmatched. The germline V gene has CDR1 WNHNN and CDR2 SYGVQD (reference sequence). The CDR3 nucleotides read TGCGCCAGCAGTGCCCGACAGGGGGCTTACACCGGGGAGCTGTTTTTT. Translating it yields CASSARQGAYTGELFF.

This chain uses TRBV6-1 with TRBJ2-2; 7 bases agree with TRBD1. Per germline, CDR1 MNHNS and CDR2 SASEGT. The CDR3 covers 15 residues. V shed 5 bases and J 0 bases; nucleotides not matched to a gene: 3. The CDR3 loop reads CASSPGQPNTGELFF. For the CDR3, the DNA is TGTGCCAGCAGTCCGGGACAGCCGAACACCGGGGAGCTGTTTTTT.

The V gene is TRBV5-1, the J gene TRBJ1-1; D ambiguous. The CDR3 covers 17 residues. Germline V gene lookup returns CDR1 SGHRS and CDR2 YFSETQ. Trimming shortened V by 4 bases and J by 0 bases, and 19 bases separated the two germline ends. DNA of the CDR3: TGCGCCAGCAGCAAGGAGGTTAATGCCGTCATGAACACTGAAGCTTTCTTT. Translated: CASSKEVNAVMNTEAFF. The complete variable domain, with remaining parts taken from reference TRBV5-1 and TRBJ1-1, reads KAGVTQTPRYLIKTRGQQVTLSCSPISGHRSVSWYQQTPGQGLQFLFEYFSETQRNKGNFPGRFSGRQFSNSRSEMNVSTLELGDSALYLCASSKEVNAVMNTEAFFGQGTRLTVV.

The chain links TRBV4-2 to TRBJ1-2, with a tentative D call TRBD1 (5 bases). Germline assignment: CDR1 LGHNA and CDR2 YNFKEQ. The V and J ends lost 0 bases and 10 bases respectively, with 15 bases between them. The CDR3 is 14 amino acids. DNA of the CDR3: TGTGCCAGCAGCCAAGATTTCGCAGGGAGGGACTACACCTTC. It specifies CASSQDFAGRDYTF.

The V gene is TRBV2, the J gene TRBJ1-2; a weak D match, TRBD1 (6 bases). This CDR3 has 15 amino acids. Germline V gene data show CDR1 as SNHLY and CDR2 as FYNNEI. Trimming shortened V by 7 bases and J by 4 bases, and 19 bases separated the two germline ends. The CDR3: CASTAQGPLGYGYTF. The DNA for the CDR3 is TGTGCCAGCACCGCACAGGGTCCCTTGGGCTATGGCTACACCTTC.

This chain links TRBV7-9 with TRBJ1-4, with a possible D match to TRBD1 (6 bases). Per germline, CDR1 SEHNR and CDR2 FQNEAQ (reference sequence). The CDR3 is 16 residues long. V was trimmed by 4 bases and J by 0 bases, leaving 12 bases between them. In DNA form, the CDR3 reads TGTGCCAGCAGCTACAGGGATACAGCAACTAATGAAAAACTGTTTTTT. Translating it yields CASSYRDTATNEKLFF.

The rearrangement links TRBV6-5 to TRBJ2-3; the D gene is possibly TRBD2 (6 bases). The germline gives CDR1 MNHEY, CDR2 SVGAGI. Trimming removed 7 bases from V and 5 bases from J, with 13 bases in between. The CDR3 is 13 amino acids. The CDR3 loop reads CASMKRGVDTQYF. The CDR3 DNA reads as TGTGCCAGCATGAAGCGCGGGGTAGATACGCAGTATTTT.

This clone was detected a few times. For the CDR3, the DNA is TGTGCCAGCAGTCTAGCGGGGGGAAGGGAGACCCAGTACTTC. This translates into CASSLAGGRETQYF. V gene TRBV27 combines with J gene TRBJ2-5; 11 bases are shared with TRBD2. The CDR3 runs 14 residues. J gave up 5 bases and V 5 bases, and 4 bases lay outside the gene matches. CDR1 is MNHEY, CDR2 SMNVEV, per germline (reference sequence).

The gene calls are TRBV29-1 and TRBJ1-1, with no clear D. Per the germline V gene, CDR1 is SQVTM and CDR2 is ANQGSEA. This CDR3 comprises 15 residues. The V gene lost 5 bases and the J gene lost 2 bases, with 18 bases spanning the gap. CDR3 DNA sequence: TGCAGCGTTTTACCCCGCGGGCAATATAACACTGAAGCTTTCTTT. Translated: CSVLPRGQYNTEAFF.

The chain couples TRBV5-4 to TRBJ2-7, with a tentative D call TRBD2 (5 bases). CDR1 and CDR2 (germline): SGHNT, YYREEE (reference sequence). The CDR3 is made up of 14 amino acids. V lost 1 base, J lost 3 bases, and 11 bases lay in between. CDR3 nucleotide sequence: TGTGCCAGCAGCTTGACGGGGTCTCTCTACGAGCAGTACTTC. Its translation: CASSLTGSLYEQYF.

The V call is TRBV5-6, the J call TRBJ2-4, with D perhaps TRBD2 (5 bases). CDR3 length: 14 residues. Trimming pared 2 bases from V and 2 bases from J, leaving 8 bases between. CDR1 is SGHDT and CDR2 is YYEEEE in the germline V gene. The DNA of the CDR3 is TGTGCCAGCAGCTTCGGGGAATCCAAAAACATTCAGTACTTC. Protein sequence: CASSFGESKNIQYF.

The CDR3 reads CASSQGARRNSPLHF. In DNA form, the CDR3 reads TGTGCCAGTTCTCAGGGGGCTCGCCGGAATTCACCCCTCCACTTT. This chain uses TRBV19 with TRBJ1-6; TRBD1 matches at 8 bases. CDR1 is LNHDA, CDR2 SQIVND, per germline (reference sequence). There are 15 residues in the CDR3. The ends lost 8 bases at V and 7 bases at J; junction bases unmatched: 10.

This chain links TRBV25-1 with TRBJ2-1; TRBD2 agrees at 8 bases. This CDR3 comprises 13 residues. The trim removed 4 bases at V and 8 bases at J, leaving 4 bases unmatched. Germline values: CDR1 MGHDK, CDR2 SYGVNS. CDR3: CASSVLTSDEQFF. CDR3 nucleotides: TGTGCCAGCAGTGTCCTGACTAGCGATGAGCAGTTCTTC.

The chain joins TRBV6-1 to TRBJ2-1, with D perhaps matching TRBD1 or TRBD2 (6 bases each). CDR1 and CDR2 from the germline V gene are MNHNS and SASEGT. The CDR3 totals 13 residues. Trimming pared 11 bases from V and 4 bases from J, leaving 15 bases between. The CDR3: CAGGRMSYNEQFF. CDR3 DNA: TGTGCCGGGGGGCGGATGTCGTACAATGAGCAGTTCTTC.

In DNA, the CDR3 is TGTGCCAGCAGCTTACTGGGCGAGCAGTACTTC. Residues: CASSLLGEQYF. This chain joins TRBV11-1 and TRBJ2-7; D uncertain. V lost 2 bases to trimming and J lost 6 bases, with 5 bases between them. CDR3 size: 11 residues. CDR1 and CDR2 (germline): SGHAT, FQDESV (reference sequence).

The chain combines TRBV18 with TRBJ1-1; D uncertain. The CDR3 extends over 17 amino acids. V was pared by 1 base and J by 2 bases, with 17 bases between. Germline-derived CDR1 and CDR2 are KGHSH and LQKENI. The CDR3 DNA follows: TGTGCCAGCTCACCACGGACGGCCATTAGGGCCAACACTGAAGCTTTCTTT. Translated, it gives CASSPRTAIRANTEAFF. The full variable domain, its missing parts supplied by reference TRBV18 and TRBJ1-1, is NAGVMQNPRHLVRRRGQEARLRCSPMKGHSHVYWYRQLPEEGLKFMVYLQKENIIDESGMPKERFSAEFPKEGPSILRIQQVVRGDSAAYFCASSPRTAIRANTEAFFGQGTRLTVV.